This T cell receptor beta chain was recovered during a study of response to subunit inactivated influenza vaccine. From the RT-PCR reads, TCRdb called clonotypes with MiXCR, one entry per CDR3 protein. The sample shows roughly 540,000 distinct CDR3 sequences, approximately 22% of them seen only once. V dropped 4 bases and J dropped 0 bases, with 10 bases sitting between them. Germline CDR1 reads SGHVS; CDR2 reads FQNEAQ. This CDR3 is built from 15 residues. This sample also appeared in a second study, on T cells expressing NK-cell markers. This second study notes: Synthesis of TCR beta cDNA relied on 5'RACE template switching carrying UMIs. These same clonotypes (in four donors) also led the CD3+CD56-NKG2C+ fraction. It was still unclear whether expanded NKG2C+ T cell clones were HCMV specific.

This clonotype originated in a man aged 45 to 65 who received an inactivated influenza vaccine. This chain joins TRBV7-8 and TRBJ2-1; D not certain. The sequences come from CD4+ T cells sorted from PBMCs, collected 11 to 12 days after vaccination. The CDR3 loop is CASSSFLGSYNEQFF. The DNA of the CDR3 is TGTGCCAGCAGCTCGTTCCTCGGCTCCTACAATGAGCAGTTCTTC.